The 27 T cell receptor beta chains below come from one sample, sequenced in a study of blood T cell repertoires in COVID-19. TCRdb's table, derived via immunoSEQ multiplex PCR, lists solely in-frame clones and lacks some. Of about 310,000 clones detected, roughly 87% appear once; the ten largest clones hold 1%. The material sequenced was peripheral blood. These receptors all stem from a man between 50 and 59 years old with active or convalescent COVID-19.

The chain couples TRBV5-5 to TRBJ2-7, with D maybe TRBD2 (6 bases). Germline V gives CDR1 SGHKS, CDR2 YYEKEE (reference sequence). The CDR3 contains 15 residues. Trimming pared 4 bases from V and 7 bases from J, leaving 21 bases between. CDR3 coding DNA: TGTGCCAGCAGCCCGGTTAACCGGGGGACTGAGGAGCAGTACTTC. Residues: CASSPVNRGTEEQYF. Full variable domain (missing parts from reference TRBV5-5 and TRBJ2-7): DAGVTQSPTHLIKTRGQQVTLRCSPISGHKSVSWYQQVLGQGPQFIFQYYEKEERGRGNFPDRFSARQFPNYSSELNVNALLLGDSALYLCASSPVNRGTEEQYFGPGTRLTVT.

To note about this clone: Germline is not matched at one junction end, which may reflect a read error. The chain combines TRBV28 with TRBJ2-1; 11 nucleotides match TRBD2. This CDR3 has 16 residues. The germline V gene has CDR1 MDHEN and CDR2 SYDVKM. DNA for the CDR3: TGTGCCAGCAATTTAGCGGGAGGGGGCTCCTACAATGAGCAGTTCTTC. It is translated as CASNLAGGGSYNEQFF.

The V gene is TRBV11-2, the J gene TRBJ2-3; 8 nucleotides align to TRBD2. The V gene's germline CDR1 is SGHAT and CDR2 FQNNGV. J lost 2 bases, V lost 5 bases, and 9 bases had no gene match. CDR3 length: 16 residues. This CDR3 reads CASSPRGSGNTDTQYF. In nucleotides, the CDR3 is TGTGCCAGCAGCCCAAGAGGTAGCGGGAACACAGATACGCAGTATTTT.

The chain employs TRBV18 and TRBJ1-1; unclear D gene. Germline CDR1 reads KGHSH; CDR2 reads LQKENI. The CDR3 spans 14 residues. V lost 2 bases to trimming and J lost 1 base, with 8 bases between them. The CDR3 protein is CASSPEVSNTEAFF. In nucleotides, the CDR3 is TGTGCCAGCTCACCAGAGGTTTCGAACACTGAAGCTTTCTTT.

The chain employs TRBV2 and TRBJ2-3; 8 bases align to TRBD2. In germline, CDR1 is SNHLY, CDR2 FYNNEI. This CDR3 spans 13 amino acids. With 8 bases clipped from V and 1 base from J, the junction kept 2 bases outside the gene matches. This CDR3 is CASVAGRTDTQYF. CDR3 DNA sequence: TGTGCCAGCGTAGCGGGGCGCACAGATACGCAGTATTTT. Filled out from reference TRBV2 and TRBJ2-3, the complete variable domain reads EPEVTQTPSHQVTQMGQEVILRCVPISNHLYFYWYRQILGQKVEFLVSFYNNEISEKSEIFDDQFSVERPDGSNFTLKIRSTKLEDSAMYFCASVAGRTDTQYFGPGTRLTVL.

In its sample, this clone was seen once. This chain uses TRBV2 with TRBJ2-2; TRBD1 matches at 7 bases. Germline CDR1 reads SNHLY; CDR2 reads FYNNEI. J gave up 3 bases and V 9 bases, and 4 bases lay outside the gene matches. This CDR3 has 13 residues. Here the CDR3 reads CASSQGDTGELFF. For the CDR3, the DNA is TGTGCCAGTTCCCAGGGGGACACCGGGGAGCTGTTTTTT. Complete variable domain (other parts from reference TRBV2 and TRBJ2-2): EPEVTQTPSHQVTQMGQEVILRCVPISNHLYFYWYRQILGQKVEFLVSFYNNEISEKSEIFDDQFSVERPDGSNFTLKIRSTKLEDSAMYFCASSQGDTGELFFGEGSRLTVL.

V is TRBV7-2 and J is TRBJ2-1, with 8 bases that match TRBD1. J gave up 8 bases and V 4 bases, and 7 bases lay outside the gene matches. The germline V gene encodes CDR1 SGHTA and CDR2 FQGNSA. The CDR3 runs to 14 residues. The chain's CDR3 is CASSSRTGIDEQFF. In nucleotides, the CDR3 is TGTGCCAGCAGCTCCAGGACAGGGATCGATGAGCAGTTCTTC.

The chain joins TRBV3-1 (or the pseudogene TRBV3-2) to TRBJ1-2, with TRBD1 matching 11 bases. CDR3 length: 15 amino acids. Germline-derived CDR1 and CDR2 are LGHDT and YNNKEL (reference sequence). V lost 4 bases and J lost 7; bases outside the gene matches: 8. CDR3 residues: CASSPHGQGAPGYTF. The CDR3 coding sequence is TGTGCCAGCAGCCCTCACGGACAGGGGGCTCCTGGCTACACCTTC.

The V gene is TRBV5-1, the J gene TRBJ2-7, with D maybe TRBD1 (5 bases). Germline CDR1 SGHRS, CDR2 YFSETQ. The V end lost 0 bases, the J end lost 5 bases, and 12 bases lay between the germline ends. The CDR3 has 14 residues. CDR3 residues: CASSLDSGPDEQYF. In DNA, the CDR3 is TGCGCCAGCAGCTTGGACTCAGGGCCGGACGAGCAGTACTTC.

The chain couples TRBV18 to TRBJ1-1; 7 nucleotides match TRBD1. J gave up 3 bases and V 4 bases, and 8 bases lay outside the gene matches. CDR3 length equals 15 residues. Germline V gives CDR1 KGHSH, CDR2 LQKENI. The chain's CDR3 is CASSQTGNKDTEAFF. CDR3 DNA: TGTGCCAGCTCACAGACAGGGAATAAGGACACTGAAGCTTTCTTT.

V and J are TRBV6-1 and TRBJ1-3; D not certain. Germline lookup yields CDR1 MNHNS and CDR2 SASEGT. The CDR3 runs 15 residues. Trimming pared 3 bases from V and 2 bases from J, leaving 11 bases between. This CDR3 is CASSDRGLPGNTIYF. CDR3 in DNA: TGTGCCAGCAGTGATAGAGGGTTACCTGGAAACACCATATATTTT.

The rearrangement links TRBV14 to TRBJ2-7; TRBD1 might be the D (6 bases). Germline values: CDR1 SGHDN, CDR2 FVKESK. Trimming took 4 bases from V and 1 from J, leaving 11 bases between them. The CDR3 has 14 amino acids. The chain's CDR3 is CASSPRTDSYEQYF. Here the CDR3 DNA reads TGTGCCAGCAGCCCTCGGACAGATTCCTACGAGCAGTACTTC.

The chain is built from TRBV3-1 (or the pseudogene TRBV3-2) and TRBJ1-5; weak D call: TRBD1 (5 bases). Germline V gene sequence: CDR1 LGHDT, CDR2 YNNKEL (reference sequence). This CDR3 has 14 amino acids. V was cut by 0 bases and J by 5 bases, with 8 bases left in between. The CDR3 sequence: CASSQDGGDQPQHF. DNA for the CDR3: TGTGCCAGCAGCCAAGACGGGGGGGATCAGCCCCAGCATTTT.

V and J are TRBV6-6 and TRBJ2-1, with TRBD2 as a possible D gene (6 bases). The CDR3 spans 15 residues. V lost 6 bases, J lost 6 bases, and 18 bases lay in between. CDR1 is MNHNY, CDR2 SVGAGI, per germline (reference sequence). The CDR3 here is CASSKALGGSNEQFF. In nucleotides, the CDR3 is TGTGCCAGCAGCAAAGCGCTAGGAGGGAGCAATGAGCAGTTCTTC.

V gene TRBV30 combines with J gene TRBJ1-1; 7 bases align to TRBD1. Germline-derived CDR1 and CDR2 are GTSNPN and SVGIG (reference sequence). With 0 bases clipped from V and 1 base from J, the junction kept 5 bases outside the gene matches. The CDR3 spans 15 residues. The CDR3 here is CAWSVIGTENTEAFF. The CDR3 nucleotides are TGTGCCTGGAGTGTAATTGGGACAGAGAACACTGAAGCTTTCTTT.

This clone was detected once. V usage is TRBV19 and J usage is TRBJ2-7; the match to TRBD1 covers 11 bases. The CDR3 totals 14 residues. Germline V gene sequence: CDR1 LNHDA, CDR2 SQIVND (reference sequence). The V and J ends lost 6 bases and 6 bases, in that order; junction bases with no gene match: 7. CDR3 DNA: TGTGCCAGTAGCCAGCGGGACAGGGGGGGCGAGCAGTACTTC. This codes for CASSQRDRGGEQYF. Full variable domain (rest looked up from reference TRBV19 and TRBJ2-7): DGGITQSPKYLFRKEGQNVTLSCEQNLNHDAMYWYRQDPGQGLRLIYYSQIVNDFQKGDIAEGYSVSREKKESFPLTVTSAQKNPTAFYLCASSQRDRGGEQYFGPGTRLTVT.

This CDR3 is CATSDPGSYGYTF. In nucleotides, the CDR3 is TGTGCCACCAGTGACCCCGGTAGCTATGGCTACACCTTC. The V gene is TRBV24-1, the J gene TRBJ1-2; D not resolved. CDR3 length: 13 amino acids. Germline V lookup: CDR1 KGHDR, CDR2 SFDVKD. V shed 4 bases and J shed 4 bases, with 9 bases lying between them.

This chain connects TRBV27 to TRBJ2-3; TRBD2 matches 7 bases. The CDR3 is 16 amino acids. CDR1 is MNHEY and CDR2 is SMNVEV in the germline V gene (reference sequence). The junction had 6 bases not matched to a gene; V was cut back by 2 bases and J by 1 base. The CDR3 reads CASSLLAGDRTDTQYF. The CDR3 nucleotides read TGTGCCAGCAGTTTACTTGCGGGGGATCGCACAGATACGCAGTATTTT.

This rearrangement joins TRBV19 to TRBJ1-2; D unresolved. Deletions cut 4 bases from V and 10 bases from J, with 19 bases between. Germline V gene data show CDR1 as LNHDA and CDR2 as SQIVND (reference sequence). The length of the CDR3 is 14 residues. CDR3 bases: TGTGCCAGTAGTACCAACCTGAGGGCAACCGACTACACCTTC. Translating it yields CASSTNLRATDYTF.

The chain combines TRBV2 with TRBJ2-3; the match to TRBD1 covers 8 bases. Germline values: CDR1 SNHLY, CDR2 FYNNEI. CDR3 length equals 14 residues. Trimming at V came to 3 bases and at J to 4 bases, leaving 3 bases not matched to a gene. CDR3 DNA sequence: TGTGCCAGCAGTGAGGACAGGGTCGCAGATACGCAGTATTTT. It specifies CASSEDRVADTQYF.

This clone has just a few counts. The gene calls are TRBV2 and TRBJ2-7; D gene uncertain. V dropped 5 bases and J dropped 0 bases, with 11 bases sitting between them. Germline CDR1 SNHLY, CDR2 FYNNEI. CDR3 length: 14 amino acids. The DNA of the CDR3 is TGTGCCAGCAGTCAACAGCTGAGCTCCTACGAGCAGTACTTC. It is translated as CASSQQLSSYEQYF.

The rearrangement uses TRBV25-1 and TRBJ1-4; unclear D gene. Per the germline V gene, CDR1 is MGHDK and CDR2 is SYGVNS. The CDR3 is 12 amino acids. Deletions cut 7 bases from V and 4 bases from J, with 7 bases between. In nucleotides, the CDR3 is TGTGCCAGCACCAGCGGTAATGAAAAACTGTTTTTT. It translates to CASTSGNEKLFF.

This chain connects TRBV5-6 to TRBJ1-2; D call uncertain. Germline assignment: CDR1 SGHDT and CDR2 YYEEEE. Between the trimmed V and J ends, which lost 1 base and 6 bases, there was a span of 4 bases. The CDR3 covers 11 residues. CDR3 sequence reads: CASSLFDGYTF. The CDR3 region has the DNA TGTGCCAGCAGCTTGTTCGATGGCTACACCTTC.

The chain couples TRBV4-1 to TRBJ1-1; 8 bases align to TRBD1. Germline V gives CDR1 MGHRA, CDR2 YSYEKL. The CDR3 runs 11 residues. Trimming cost V 9 bases and J 8 bases; bases outside gene matches: 5. CDR3 residues: CASTGTGEAFF. The DNA of the CDR3 is TGCGCCAGTACAGGGACAGGCGAAGCTTTCTTT.

In its sample, this clone was seen once. The chain uses TRBV28 and TRBJ2-2; D gene ambiguous. Germline V CDR1 and CDR2: MDHEN, SYDVKM. This CDR3 has 16 amino acids. Trimming pared 2 bases from V and 4 bases from J, leaving 14 bases between. In nucleotides, the CDR3 is TGTGCCAGCAGTTTAATACGAGGTCAAAGCACCGGGGAGCTGTTTTTT. Translating it yields CASSLIRGQSTGELFF.

This chain links TRBV3-1 (or the pseudogene TRBV3-2) with TRBJ2-1; 9 nucleotides line up with TRBD2. The germline V gene encodes CDR1 LGHDT and CDR2 YNNKEL (reference sequence). Trimming cost V 4 bases and J 5 bases; bases outside gene matches: 9. The CDR3 extends over 16 amino acids. CDR3 sequence reads: CASSPRLAGVNNEQFF. CDR3 DNA: TGTGCCAGCAGCCCCCGCTTAGCGGGAGTAAACAATGAGCAGTTCTTC.

V and J are TRBV7-3 and TRBJ2-3; 8 bases line up with TRBD2. CDR1 SGHTA and CDR2 FQGTGA come from the germline V gene. The CDR3 contains 17 residues. V was pared by 2 bases and J by 1 base, with 8 bases of the junction left unmatched. CDR3 nucleotide sequence: TGTGCCAGCAGCTTATATTTAAGCGGGGGAGGCACAGATACGCAGTATTTT. Protein product: CASSLYLSGGGTDTQYF.